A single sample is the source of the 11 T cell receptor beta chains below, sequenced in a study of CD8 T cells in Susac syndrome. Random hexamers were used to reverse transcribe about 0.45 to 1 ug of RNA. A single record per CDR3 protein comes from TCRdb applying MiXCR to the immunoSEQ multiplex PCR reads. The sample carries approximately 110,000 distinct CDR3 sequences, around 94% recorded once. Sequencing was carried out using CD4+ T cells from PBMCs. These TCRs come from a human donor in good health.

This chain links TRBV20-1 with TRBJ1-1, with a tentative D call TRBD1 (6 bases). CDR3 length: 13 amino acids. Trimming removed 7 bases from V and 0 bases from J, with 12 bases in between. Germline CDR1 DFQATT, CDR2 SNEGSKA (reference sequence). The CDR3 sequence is CSVPGDMNTEAFF. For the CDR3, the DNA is TGCAGTGTTCCAGGGGACATGAACACTGAAGCTTTCTTT.

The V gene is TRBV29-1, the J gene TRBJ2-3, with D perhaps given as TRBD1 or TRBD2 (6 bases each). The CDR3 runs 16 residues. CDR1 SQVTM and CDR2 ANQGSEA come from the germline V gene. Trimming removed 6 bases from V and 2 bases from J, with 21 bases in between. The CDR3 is CSVPGAALSYTDTQYF. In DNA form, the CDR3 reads TGCAGCGTCCCGGGGGCAGCTCTTTCCTACACAGATACGCAGTATTTT.

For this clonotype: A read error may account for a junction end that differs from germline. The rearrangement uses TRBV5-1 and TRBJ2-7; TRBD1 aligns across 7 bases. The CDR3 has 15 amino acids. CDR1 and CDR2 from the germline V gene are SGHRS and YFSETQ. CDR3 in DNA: TGCGCCAGCAGCTCCGGGACAGTCATCTCCTATGAGCAGTACTTC. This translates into CASSSGTVISYEQYF. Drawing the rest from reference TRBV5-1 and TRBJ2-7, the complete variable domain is KAGVTQTPRYLIKTRGQQVTLSCSPISGHRSVSWYQQTPGQGLQFLFEYFSETQRNKGNFPGRFSGRQFSNSRSEMNVSTLELGDSALYLCASSSGTVISYEQYFGPGTRLTVT.

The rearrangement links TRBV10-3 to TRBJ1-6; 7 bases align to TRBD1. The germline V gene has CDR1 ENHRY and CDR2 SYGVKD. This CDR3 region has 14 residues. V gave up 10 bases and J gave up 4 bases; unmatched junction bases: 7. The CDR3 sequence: CATRQGEYNSPLHF. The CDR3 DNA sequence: TGTGCCACACGACAGGGTGAATATAATTCACCCCTCCACTTT.

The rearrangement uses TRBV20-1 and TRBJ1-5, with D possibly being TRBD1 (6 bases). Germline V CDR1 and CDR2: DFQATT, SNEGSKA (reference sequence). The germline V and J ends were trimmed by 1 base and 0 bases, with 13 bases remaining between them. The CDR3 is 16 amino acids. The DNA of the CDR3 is TGCAGTGCTAGAGTGTCAGGGGATTATAGCAATCAGCCCCAGCATTTT. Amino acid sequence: CSARVSGDYSNQPQHF.

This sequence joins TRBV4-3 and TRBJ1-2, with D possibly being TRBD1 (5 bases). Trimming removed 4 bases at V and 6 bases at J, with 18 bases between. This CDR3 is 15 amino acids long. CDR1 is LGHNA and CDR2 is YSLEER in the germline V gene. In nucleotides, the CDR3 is TGCGCCAGCAGCCTAGAGACTAATACGGGGGATGGCTACACCTTC. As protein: CASSLETNTGDGYTF.

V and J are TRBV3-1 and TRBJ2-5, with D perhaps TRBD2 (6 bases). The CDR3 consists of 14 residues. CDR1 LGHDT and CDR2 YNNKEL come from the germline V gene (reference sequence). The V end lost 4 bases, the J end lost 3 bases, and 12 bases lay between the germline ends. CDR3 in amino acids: CASSPSPGEETQYF. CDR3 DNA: TGTGCCAGCAGCCCCTCCCCGGGGGAAGAGACCCAGTACTTC.

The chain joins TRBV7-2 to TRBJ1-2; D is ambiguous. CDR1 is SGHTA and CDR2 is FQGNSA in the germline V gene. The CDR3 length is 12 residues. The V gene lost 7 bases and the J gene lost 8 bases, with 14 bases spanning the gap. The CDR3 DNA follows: TGTGCCAGCACCCAGCGGTCTAAAGGCTACACCTTC. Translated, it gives CASTQRSKGYTF.

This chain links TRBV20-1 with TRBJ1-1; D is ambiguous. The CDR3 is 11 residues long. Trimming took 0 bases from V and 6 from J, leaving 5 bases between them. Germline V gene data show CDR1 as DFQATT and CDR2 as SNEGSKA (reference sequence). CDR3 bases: TGCAGTGCTAGAGACCAGCCTGAAGCTTTCTTT. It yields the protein CSARDQPEAFF.

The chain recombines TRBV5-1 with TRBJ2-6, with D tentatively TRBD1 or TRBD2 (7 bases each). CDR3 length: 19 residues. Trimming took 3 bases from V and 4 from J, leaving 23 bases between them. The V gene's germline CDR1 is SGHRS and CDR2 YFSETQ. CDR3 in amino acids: CASSSTDRLGGPGANVLTF. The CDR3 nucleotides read TGCGCCAGCAGCTCTACGGACAGGCTGGGAGGGCCCGGGGCCAACGTCCTGACTTTC.

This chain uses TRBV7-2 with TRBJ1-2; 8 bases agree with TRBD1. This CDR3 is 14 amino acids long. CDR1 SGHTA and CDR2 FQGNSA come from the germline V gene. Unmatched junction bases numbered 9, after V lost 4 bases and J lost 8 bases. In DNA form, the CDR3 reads TGTGCCAGCAGCTCACAGGGGGGTTCGGGAGGCTACACCTTC. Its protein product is CASSSQGGSGGYTF.